A selection of T cell receptor beta chains follows, all from one sample in a study of T-cell reconstitution after alpha-beta-depleted transplantation in children. One entry per CDR3 protein results from TCRdb running MiXCR on the PCR reads. In the table there are about 58,000 distinct CDR3 sequences, 44% of which are singletons. Sample: PBMCs, mostly from graft donor cells, taken 360 days after TCRalphabeta/CD19-depleted stem cell transplant. Source of these receptors: a male patient aged 10-17 years who had a stem cell transplant for acute lymphoblastic leukemia, so the T cells may come from the graft donor. Both conserved end residues are part of each CDR3. The D gene is left open where the match is weak. The size field is filled for only some rows; it gives once, few, many or a size class.

TRBJ1-2 | 15 | TRBV28 | NA | NA | TGTGCCAGCGGTTTCAGGGGCCTTCCACCCTATGGCTACACCTTC | CASGFRGLPPYGYTF
TRBJ2-1 | 18 | TRBV3-1 | TRBD2 | many | TGTGCCAGCAGCCAACCTTTGACTAGCGGGACCCCCTACAATGAGCAGTTCTTC | CASSQPLTSGTPYNEQFF
TRBJ2-1 | 16 | TRBV21-1 | NA | NA | TGTGCCAGCAGCAAAGGTAGCGGGAGGAGTAGGGGGGAGCAGTTCTTC | CASSKGSGRSRGEQFF
TRBJ2-1 | 16 | TRBV27 | NA | few | TGTGCCAGCAGTCCCCGTAGGGTAGTCGGTTTCGGTGAGCAGTTCTTC | CASSPRRVVGFGEQFF
TRBJ2-1 | 14 | TRBV29-1 | NA | NA | TGCAGCGTCGCAGCAGGGAGCTCCTACAATGAGCAGTTCTTC | CSVAAGSSYNEQFF
TRBJ2-1 | 15 | TRBV6-2/TRBV6-3 | NA | NA | TGTGCCGGCTCCAGCGGGCTTAGGGGCTACAATGAGCAGTTCTTC | CAGSSGLRGYNEQFF
TRBJ2-7 | 13 | TRBV6-1 | TRBD2 | NA | TGTGCCAGCAGCCCGGGACTAAGATACGAGCAGTACTTC | CASSPGLRYEQYF
TRBJ1-1 | 19 | TRBV21-1 | NA | few | TGTGCCAGCAGCAAAGGGGACATTGATTTCAGGGGGCCGAACACTGAAGCTTTCTTT | CASSKGDIDFRGPNTEAFF
TRBJ2-3 | 14 | TRBV27 | NA | NA | TGTGCCAGCAGTGGAGGGGCCTCCACAGATACGCAGTATTTT | CASSGGASTDTQYF
TRBJ1-2 | 13 | TRBV12-3/TRBV12-4 | NA | few | TGTGCCAGCAGTTTAGAATTCTCCTATGGCTACACCTTC | CASSLEFSYGYTF